The clone carrying this T cell receptor beta chain was counted between two and nine times. Likely a read error: the CDR3 ends without its conserved phenylalanine or tryptophan. It is unclear where the CDR3 begins or ends on the DNA, so no DNA is shown, and the CDR3 is as TCRdb lists it. A total of 8 residues make up the CDR3, ends included. The germline V gene encodes CDR1 SGHKS and CDR2 YYEKEE (reference sequence). The data are from a study of tumor-infiltrating lymphocytes in oesophageal squamous cell carcinoma. TCRdb processed the PCR reads anew with MiXCR; each CDR3 protein has one entry. Of 20,000 or so distinct CDR3 sequences in the sample, 40% to 50% were seen once.

Sequencing was carried out using esophageal tumor tissue. This TCR derives from a male donor with esophageal squamous cell carcinoma. The chain uses TRBV5-5 and TRBJ1-6; TRBD1 was called by the table and not checked on the DNA. The CDR3 here is CASSLTGQ.